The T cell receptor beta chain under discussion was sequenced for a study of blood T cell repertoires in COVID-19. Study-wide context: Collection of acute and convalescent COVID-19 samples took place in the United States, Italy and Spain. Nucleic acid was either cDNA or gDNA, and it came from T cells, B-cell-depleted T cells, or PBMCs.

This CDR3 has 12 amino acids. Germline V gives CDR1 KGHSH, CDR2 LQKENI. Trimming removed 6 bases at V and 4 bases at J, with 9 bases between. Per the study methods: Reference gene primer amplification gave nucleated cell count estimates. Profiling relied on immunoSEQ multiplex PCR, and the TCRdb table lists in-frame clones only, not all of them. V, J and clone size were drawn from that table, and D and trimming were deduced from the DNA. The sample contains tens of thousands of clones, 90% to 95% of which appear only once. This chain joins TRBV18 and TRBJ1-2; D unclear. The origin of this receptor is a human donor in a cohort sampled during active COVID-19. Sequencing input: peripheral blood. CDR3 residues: CASSSDFYGYTF. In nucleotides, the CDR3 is TGTGCCAGCTCCTCGGACTTCTATGGCTACACCTTC.